This TCR beta chain appears in the sequencing data of a study of T cells in Graves' hyperthyroidism and ophthalmopathy. Study-level background: Peripheral blood sampling occurred at initial diagnosis, before any treatment.

TCR beta CDR3 regions were amplified from RNA transcripts. First-round RT-PCR with HTBI primers amplified the TCR CDR3 region. MiXCR, run by TCRdb on the multiplex PCR reads, gives a single entry per CDR3 protein. In the table there are under 300,000 distinct CDR3 sequences, roughly an eighth of which are singletons. This clonotype was seen a handful of times. Its antigen is undetermined. The CDR3 spans 13 residues. Germline CDR1 is DFQATT and CDR2 is SNEGSKA (reference sequence). The V gene lost 8 bases and the J gene lost 5 bases, with 16 bases spanning the gap. Study-wide results and limits: Blood also contained most expanded thyroid clonotypes above 0.001.

The rearrangement links TRBV20-1 to TRBJ1-5; a weak D match, TRBD1 (6 bases). The clonotype originates from a woman between 40 and 55 years old with Graves' hyperthyroidism. Sequenced: blood. The chain's CDR3 is CSTKGGLHQPQHF. CDR3 sequence (DNA): TGCAGTACTAAGGGGGGGCTCCATCAGCCCCAGCATTTT.